This record concerns one T cell receptor (beta chain) sequence. The antigen is undetermined. The data derive from a study of blood T cells in healthy people across ages. Study-level points and caveats: While age rose, TCR beta diversity per million T cells dropped in a roughly linear way.

The germline gives CDR1 MNHNY, CDR2 SVGAGI (reference sequence). Trimming left V 6 bases short and J 8 bases short, with 16 bases between. The CDR3 is 13 amino acids. Alongside a J-beta primer mix, a sample-barcoded 5' primer served in a second PCR lasting about 7 to 12 cycles. In TCRdb, the 5' RACE reads were re-called with MiXCR into one record per CDR3 protein. Counted here are roughly 900,000 distinct CDR3 sequences, under 30% occurring once; the ten biggest clones make up 17%. The receptor was derived from an elderly woman in good health. The rearrangement uses TRBV6-6 and TRBJ1-2; tentative D call: TRBD1 (6 bases). The sample taken for sequencing was blood. CDR3: CASSFLTGIGYTF. CDR3 coding DNA: TGTGCCAGCAGCTTCTTAACAGGGATCGGCTACACCTTC.